The entry below describes one T cell receptor beta chain. The junction and the germline gene differ at one end; a read error may be behind it. The data derive from a study of blood T cell repertoires in COVID-19. Study-wide background: The United States, Italy and Spain provided the acute and convalescent COVID-19 samples. PBMCs, B-cell-depleted T cells, or T cells provided the cDNA or gDNA that made up the material.

CDR3 length: 15 amino acids. Germline V gene sequence: CDR1 SSHAT, CDR2 FNYEAQ (reference sequence). Authors' processing steps: Reference gene primer amplification gave estimated nucleated cell counts. Clones were sequenced by immunoSEQ multiplex PCR, and TCRdb holds only the in-frame ones, with some missing. The V and J calls and clone size come from that table; D and trimming were worked out from the DNA. The sample shows about 11,000 clones, approximately 84% of them seen only once. This receptor was obtained from a man aged 45-65 years with active COVID-19. The chain links TRBV7-7 to TRBJ2-1; 11 bases align to TRBD2. The sequencing input was peripheral blood. CDR3 coding DNA: TGTGCTAGCAGCCCACTAGCGGGAGATGATGATGAGCAGTTCTTC. It specifies CASSPLAGDDDEQFF.